One sample yielded the 11 T cell receptor beta chains listed below, sequenced in a study of T cells in Graves' hyperthyroidism and ophthalmopathy. What was amplified from RNA transcripts were TCR beta CDR3 regions. HTBI primers were employed in a first-round RT-PCR of the TCR CDR3. TCRdb analysed the multiplex PCR reads with MiXCR anew, one entry per CDR3 protein. The sample yields approximately 330,000 distinct CDR3 sequences, roughly an eighth seen once. Sequenced material: blood. These receptors were collected from a woman between 40 and 55 years old with Graves' ophthalmopathy.

Ten or more counts support this clonotype. The chain carries TRBV28 and TRBJ2-2, with 12 bases identical to TRBD2. V trimming: 2 bases; J trimming: 2 bases; junction bases outside the gene matches: 3. CDR3 size: 17 residues. Germline values: CDR1 MDHEN, CDR2 SYDVKM. CDR3 nucleotides: TGTGCCAGCAGTTTACCAGGACTAGCGGGAAACACCGGGGAGCTGTTTTTT. Residues: CASSLPGLAGNTGELFF. The variable domain in full, with the rest retrieved from reference TRBV28 and TRBJ2-2, is DVKVTQSSRYLVKRTGEKVFLECVQDMDHENMFWYRQDPGLGLRLIYFSYDVKMKEKGDIPEGYSVSREKKERFSLILESASTNQTSMYLCASSLPGLAGNTGELFFGEGSRLTVL.

This clonotype was detected many times. V is TRBV19 and J is TRBJ2-7, with 7 bases that match TRBD1. Germline V lookup: CDR1 LNHDA, CDR2 SQIVND (reference sequence). Losses at the gene ends were 6 bases for V and 1 base for J; bases not matched to a gene: 9. The CDR3 runs 15 residues. Here the CDR3 reads CASRHWTGDSYEQYF. CDR3 nucleotide sequence: TGTGCCAGTAGGCATTGGACAGGAGATTCCTACGAGCAGTACTTC.

The rearrangement links TRBV7-8 to TRBJ1-5, with D maybe TRBD1 (5 bases). The CDR3 consists of 15 residues. Germline V gives CDR1 SGHVS, CDR2 FQNEAQ. V was pared by 5 bases and J by 1 base, with 12 bases between. The chain's CDR3 is CASSETEGSNQPQHF. Written as DNA, the CDR3 is TGTGCCAGCAGCGAGACAGAAGGAAGCAATCAGCCCCAGCATTTT.

The chain uses TRBV30 and TRBJ2-3, with TRBD2 matching 11 bases. V dropped 2 bases and J dropped 6; count of bases not matched to a gene: 13. Germline lookup yields CDR1 GTSNPN and CDR2 SVGIG (reference sequence). The CDR3 runs 17 residues. In DNA form, the CDR3 reads TGTGCCTGGAGTCCTTGGACTAGCGGGTTGAGACTGGATACGCAGTATTTT. Amino acids: CAWSPWTSGLRLDTQYF.

This clonotype showed up many times. The V call is TRBV7-2, the J call TRBJ2-3, with D possibly being TRBD2 (5 bases). Germline V lookup: CDR1 SGHTA, CDR2 FQGNSA. CDR3 length: 14 residues. Between the trimmed V and J ends, which lost 2 bases and 3 bases, there was a span of 9 bases. The CDR3 DNA reads TGTGCCAGCAGCTTAAGGCTAGCTACAGATACGCAGTATTTT. Translated, it gives CASSLRLATDTQYF.

This clonotype was counted many times. The chain couples TRBV12-3 or TRBV12-4 to TRBJ1-5, with 7 bases matching TRBD1. The CDR3 sequence is 13 residues long. The trim removed 6 bases at V and 4 bases at J, leaving 3 bases unmatched. This CDR3 reads CASRWTGNQPQHF. As DNA, the CDR3 is TGTGCCAGCAGATGGACAGGTAATCAGCCCCAGCATTTT.

This clonotype came up many times. This chain uses TRBV12-3 or TRBV12-4 with TRBJ1-5, with TRBD1 matching over 8 bases. V shed 5 bases and J 4 bases; nucleotides not matched to a gene: 4. There are 14 residues in the CDR3. CDR3 sequence reads: CASSRTGRNQPQHF. The CDR3 nucleotides read TGTGCCAGCAGTCGGACAGGGCGGAATCAGCCCCAGCATTTT.

This clonotype was seen just once. The CDR3, as DNA: TGTGCCAGCAGCTTAAACGACGGGAGCTCCTACAATGAGCAGTTCTTC. Translation gives CASSLNDGSSYNEQFF. This chain joins TRBV7-9 and TRBJ2-1; the D gene is possibly TRBD2 (6 bases). This CDR3 is built from 16 residues. Germline values: CDR1 SEHNR, CDR2 FQNEAQ (reference sequence). Deletions cut 2 bases from V and 0 bases from J, with 11 bases between.

This clonotype appeared many times. This chain connects TRBV6-1 to TRBJ1-3; TRBD1 matches at 8 bases. With 4 bases clipped from V and 3 bases from J, the junction kept 5 bases outside the gene matches. The CDR3 totals 15 residues. In germline, CDR1 is MNHNS, CDR2 SASEGT. Here the CDR3 DNA reads TGTGCCAGCAGTGTTCAGGGGGCAATTGGAAACACCATATATTTT. Residues: CASSVQGAIGNTIYF.

This rearrangement joins TRBV6-1 to TRBJ1-2; D might be TRBD1 (5 bases). Trimming cost V 7 bases and J 6 bases, with 18 bases left between them. CDR1 and CDR2 from the germline V gene are MNHNS and SASEGT. The CDR3 spans 14 residues. This chain's CDR3 is CASTKAGLSNGYTF. CDR3 in DNA: TGTGCCAGCACCAAAGCGGGACTTTCAAATGGCTACACCTTC.

This clonotype has a count of ten or more. The chain uses TRBV28 and TRBJ2-7; perhaps TRBD1 as D (6 bases). Germline CDR1 reads MDHEN; CDR2 reads SYDVKM. This CDR3 has 14 residues. Trimming stripped 6 bases from V and 2 bases from J, with 14 bases between. CDR3 protein: CASRKQGTTYEQYF. In DNA, the CDR3 is TGTGCCAGCAGGAAACAGGGAACTACCTACGAGCAGTACTTC. Supplemented by reference TRBV28 and TRBJ2-7, the full variable domain reads DVKVTQSSRYLVKRTGEKVFLECVQDMDHENMFWYRQDPGLGLRLIYFSYDVKMKEKGDIPEGYSVSREKKERFSLILESASTNQTSMYLCASRKQGTTYEQYFGPGTRLTVT.